The 17 T cell receptor beta chains below were found in one sample sequenced in a study of blood T cell repertoires in COVID-19 (dated by TCRdb to the early 2020s). Library construction relied on the immunoSEQ multiplex PCR assay. Held by TCRdb, this immuneACCESS table contains in-frame sequences only and omits some clones. Under half of the omission traces to an unresolved V gene where checked; the cause of the rest is unknown. The sample includes roughly 150,000 clones, with about nine tenths observed a single time. Of the sample, 2.4% falls within the top ten clones. The sample taken for sequencing was peripheral blood. The source is a woman aged 70 to 79 with acute or convalescent COVID-19.

This rearrangement joins TRBV2 to TRBJ1-1; a weak D match, TRBD1 (5 bases). V dropped 5 bases and J dropped 1 base, with 8 bases sitting between them. The CDR3 consists of 13 residues. CDR1 is SNHLY, CDR2 FYNNEI, per germline. The CDR3 protein is CASSLTGNTEAFF. The DNA for the CDR3 is TGTGCCAGCAGTCTTACAGGGAACACTGAAGCTTTCTTT.

This clone appeared a single time. The chain has TRBV19 and TRBJ1-1; no clear D. This CDR3 comprises 13 residues. The germline V gene encodes CDR1 LNHDA and CDR2 SQIVND (reference sequence). Trimming removed 6 bases at V and 3 bases at J, with 11 bases between. The DNA of the CDR3 is TGTGCCAGTAGCGTGGATACAGACACTGAAGCTTTCTTT. Translation: CASSVDTDTEAFF.

The chain couples TRBV11-2 to TRBJ2-7; D perhaps matches TRBD1 (6 bases). In germline, CDR1 is SGHAT, CDR2 FQNNGV. The CDR3 contains 13 residues. The V gene lost 5 bases and the J gene lost 6 bases, with 14 bases spanning the gap. As DNA, the CDR3 is TGTGCCAGCAGCAGAGAACAGGGTCGCGAGCAGTACTTC. Translation gives CASSREQGREQYF. Complete variable domain (other parts from reference TRBV11-2 and TRBJ2-7): EAGVAQSPRYKIIEKRQSVAFWCNPISGHATLYWYQQILGQGPKLLIQFQNNGVVDDSQLPKDRFSAERLKGVDSTLKIQPAKLEDSAVYLCASSREQGREQYFGPGTRLTVT.

This CDR3 reads CASSYASGGLYEQYF. In nucleotides, the CDR3 is TGTGCCAGCAGTTACGCCAGCGGGGGCCTCTACGAGCAGTACTTC. The gene calls are TRBV6-5 and TRBJ2-7, with 8 bases identical to TRBD2. Germline loops: CDR1 MNHEY, CDR2 SVGAGI. The trim removed 2 bases at V and 3 bases at J, leaving 6 bases unmatched. This CDR3 is built from 15 residues.

The CDR3 reads CASSYDRSQETQYF. For the CDR3, the DNA is TGTGCCAGCAGTTACGACAGGTCCCAAGAGACCCAGTACTTC. The chain combines TRBV6-5 with TRBJ2-5, with a tentative D call TRBD1 (6 bases). V lost 2 bases to trimming and J lost 1 base, with 8 bases between them. The CDR3 extends over 14 amino acids. Germline CDR1 MNHEY, CDR2 SVGAGI.

This clone turned up a few times. The V gene is TRBV6-6, the J gene TRBJ1-2; possible D gene TRBD1, 6 bases. Germline CDR1 reads MNHNY; CDR2 reads SVGAGI (reference sequence). V lost 5 bases, J lost 0 bases, and 10 bases lay in between. There are 14 residues in the CDR3. The CDR3 reads CASSERTANYGYTF. DNA of the CDR3: TGTGCCAGCAGTGAGCGGACAGCTAACTATGGCTACACCTTC.

This chain links TRBV10-3 with TRBJ1-6; D is uncertain. This CDR3 region has 20 residues. V was cut by 6 bases and J by 0 bases, with 24 bases left in between. Looked up from germline, CDR1 is ENHRY and CDR2 is SYGVKD. This chain's CDR3 is CAISPIPHDTYSSYNSPLHF. The CDR3 DNA reads as TGTGCCATCAGCCCAATCCCCCATGACACTTACAGCTCCTATAATTCACCCCTCCACTTT.

The chain combines TRBV6-5 with TRBJ1-2; D possibly corresponds to TRBD1 (5 bases). This CDR3 has 15 residues. V was shortened by 3 bases and J by 2 bases, with 13 bases between the two germline ends. The V gene's germline CDR1 is MNHEY and CDR2 SVGAGI. In nucleotides, the CDR3 is TGTGCCAGCAGTTATTCAAGTGGGGGGAACTATGGCTACACCTTC. Its protein is CASSYSSGGNYGYTF.

This clone showed up just once. The J gene is TRBJ1-2, the V gene TRBV5-1; no firm D call. The CDR3 runs to 13 residues. The germline V gene has CDR1 SGHRS and CDR2 YFSETQ. Between the trimmed V and J ends, which lost 0 bases and 8 bases, there was a span of 11 bases. This CDR3 reads CASSLEAARGYTF. The CDR3 nucleotides are TGCGCCAGCAGCTTGGAGGCAGCCAGGGGCTACACCTTC.

The V gene is TRBV19, the J gene TRBJ1-3; possibly TRBD1 for D (6 bases). The CDR3 is made up of 15 amino acids. The germline V gene has CDR1 LNHDA and CDR2 SQIVND (reference sequence). Trimming stripped 0 bases from V and 7 bases from J, with 13 bases between. The CDR3 DNA sequence: TGTGCCAGTAGTATAGAGGCACAGGGTAAGAACACCATATATTTT. Amino acids: CASSIEAQGKNTIYF.

This rearrangement joins TRBV24-1 to TRBJ1-1; 7 bases match TRBD1. V shed 8 bases and J 3 bases; nucleotides not matched to a gene: 8. The CDR3 runs to 14 residues. CDR1 and CDR2 from the germline V gene are KGHDR and SFDVKD. In DNA, the CDR3 is TGTGCCACCATCACGGACAGGACTGACACTGAAGCTTTCTTT. This sequence encodes CATITDRTDTEAFF.

The CDR3 region is CASSYSDRGQAEAFF. CDR3 in DNA: TGTGCCAGCAGTTACTCGGACAGGGGGCAAGCTGAAGCTTTCTTT. The chain has TRBV6-6 and TRBJ1-1; TRBD1 aligns across 11 bases. J lost 6 bases, V lost 0 bases, and 3 bases had no gene match. CDR3 length: 15 amino acids. Germline CDR1 MNHNY, CDR2 SVGAGI (reference sequence).

The chain combines TRBV12-3 or TRBV12-4 with TRBJ2-2, with TRBD2 as a possible D gene (6 bases). The CDR3 is 13 amino acids. The V end was cut by 3 bases, the J end by 7 bases, with 9 bases between. CDR3 residues: CASSFGGRGELFF. The CDR3, as DNA: TGTGCCAGCAGTTTCGGGGGTCGCGGGGAGCTGTTTTTT.

The chain joins TRBV6-4 to TRBJ1-5, with a possible D match to TRBD1 (6 bases). The CDR3 is made up of 16 amino acids. Trimming shortened V by 2 bases and J by 0 bases, and 11 bases separated the two germline ends. Per germline, CDR1 MRHNA and CDR2 SNTAGT. The CDR3 DNA follows: TGTGCCAGCAGTGACCTACAGGGAAATAGCAATCAGCCCCAGCATTTT. It yields the protein CASSDLQGNSNQPQHF.

There are a few counts of this clone. V gene TRBV5-6 combines with J gene TRBJ2-5; 8 bases match TRBD2. The CDR3 extends over 17 amino acids. V was pared by 2 bases and J by 2 bases, with 11 bases of the junction left unmatched. Germline V gene sequence: CDR1 SGHDT, CDR2 YYEEEE. In DNA, the CDR3 is TGTGCCAGCAGCTTAATCAGCGGGGGCCGCCTACAAGAGACCCAGTACTTC. Encoded protein: CASSLISGGRLQETQYF.

The V and J genes are TRBV4-3 and TRBJ2-1; tentatively, D is TRBD1 (6 bases). With 3 bases removed from V and 7 bases from J, the gap between germline ends came to 13 bases. Germline V gives CDR1 LGHNA, CDR2 YSLEER. CDR3 size: 14 residues. The CDR3 DNA is TGCGCCAGCAGCCAGGACAGTGCCCTTAATGAGCAGTTCTTC. It translates to CASSQDSALNEQFF.

This chain connects TRBV2 to TRBJ1-5; D is perhaps TRBD1 (5 bases). The V end lost 5 bases, the J end lost 6 bases, and 14 bases lay between the germline ends. Looked up from germline, CDR1 is SNHLY and CDR2 is FYNNEI. This CDR3 is built from 14 residues. The CDR3 reads CASSPSGGGQPQHF. CDR3 bases: TGTGCCAGCAGTCCTAGTGGGGGAGGTCAGCCCCAGCATTTT.